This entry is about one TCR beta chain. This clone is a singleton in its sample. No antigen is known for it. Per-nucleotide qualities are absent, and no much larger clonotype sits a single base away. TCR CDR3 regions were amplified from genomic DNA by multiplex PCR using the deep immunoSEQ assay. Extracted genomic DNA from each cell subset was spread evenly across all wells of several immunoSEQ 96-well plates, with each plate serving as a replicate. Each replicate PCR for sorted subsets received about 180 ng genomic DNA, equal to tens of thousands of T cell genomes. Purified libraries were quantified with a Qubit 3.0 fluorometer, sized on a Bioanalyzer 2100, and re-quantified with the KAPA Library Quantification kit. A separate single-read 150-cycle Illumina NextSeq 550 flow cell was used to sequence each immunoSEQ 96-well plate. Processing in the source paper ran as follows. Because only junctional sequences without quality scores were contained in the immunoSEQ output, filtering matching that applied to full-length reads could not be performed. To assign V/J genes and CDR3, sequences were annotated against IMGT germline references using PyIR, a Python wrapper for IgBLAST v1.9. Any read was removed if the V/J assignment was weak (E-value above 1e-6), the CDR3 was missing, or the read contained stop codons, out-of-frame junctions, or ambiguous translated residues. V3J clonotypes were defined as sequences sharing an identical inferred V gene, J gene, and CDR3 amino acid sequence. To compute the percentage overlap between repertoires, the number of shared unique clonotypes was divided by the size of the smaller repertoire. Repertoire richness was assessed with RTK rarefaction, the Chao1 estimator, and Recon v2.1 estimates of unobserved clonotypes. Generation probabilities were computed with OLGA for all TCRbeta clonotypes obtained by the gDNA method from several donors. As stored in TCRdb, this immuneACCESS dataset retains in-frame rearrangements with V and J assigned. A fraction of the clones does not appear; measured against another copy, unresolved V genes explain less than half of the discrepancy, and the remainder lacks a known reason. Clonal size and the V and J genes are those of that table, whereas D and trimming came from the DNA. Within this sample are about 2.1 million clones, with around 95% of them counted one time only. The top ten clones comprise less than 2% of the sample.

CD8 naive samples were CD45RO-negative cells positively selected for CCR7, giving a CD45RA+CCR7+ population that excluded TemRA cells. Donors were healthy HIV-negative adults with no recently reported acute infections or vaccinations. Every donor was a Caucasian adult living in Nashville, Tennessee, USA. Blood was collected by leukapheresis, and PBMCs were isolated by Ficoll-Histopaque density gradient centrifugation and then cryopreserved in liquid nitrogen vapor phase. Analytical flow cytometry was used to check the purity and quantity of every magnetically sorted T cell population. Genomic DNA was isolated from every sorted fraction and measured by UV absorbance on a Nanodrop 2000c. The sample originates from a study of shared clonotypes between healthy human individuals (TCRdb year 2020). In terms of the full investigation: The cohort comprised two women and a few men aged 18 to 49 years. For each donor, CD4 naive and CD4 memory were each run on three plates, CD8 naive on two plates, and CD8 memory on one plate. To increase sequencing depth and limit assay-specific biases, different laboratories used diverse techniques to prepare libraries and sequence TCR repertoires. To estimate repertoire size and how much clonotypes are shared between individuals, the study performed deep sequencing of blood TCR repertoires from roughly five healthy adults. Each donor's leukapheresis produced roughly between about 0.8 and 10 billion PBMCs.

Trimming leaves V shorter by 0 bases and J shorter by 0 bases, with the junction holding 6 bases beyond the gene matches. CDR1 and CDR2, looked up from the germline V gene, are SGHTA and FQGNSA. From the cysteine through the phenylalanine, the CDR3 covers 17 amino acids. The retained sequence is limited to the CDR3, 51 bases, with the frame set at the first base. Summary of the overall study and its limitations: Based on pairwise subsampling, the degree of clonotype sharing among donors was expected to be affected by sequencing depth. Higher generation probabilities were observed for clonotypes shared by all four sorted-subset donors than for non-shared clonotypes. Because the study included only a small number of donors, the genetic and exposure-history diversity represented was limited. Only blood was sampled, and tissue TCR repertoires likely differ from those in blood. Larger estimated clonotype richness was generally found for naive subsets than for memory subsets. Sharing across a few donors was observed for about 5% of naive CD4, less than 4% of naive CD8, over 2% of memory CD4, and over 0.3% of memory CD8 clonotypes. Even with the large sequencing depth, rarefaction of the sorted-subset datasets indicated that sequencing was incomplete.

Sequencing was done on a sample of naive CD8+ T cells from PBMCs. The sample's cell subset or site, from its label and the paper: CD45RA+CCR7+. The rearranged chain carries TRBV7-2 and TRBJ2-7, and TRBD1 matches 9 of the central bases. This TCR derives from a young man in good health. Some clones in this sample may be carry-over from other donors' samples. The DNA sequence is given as TGTGCCAGCAGCTTAGCGACAGGGGGTTTTAGCTCCTACGAGCAGTACTTC. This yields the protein CASSLATGGFSSYEQYF.